This is a list of T cell receptor beta chains from one sample in a study of TIL therapy for anti-PD-1-resistant metastatic lung cancer. The protocol was immunoSEQ multiplex PCR, while the TCRdb copy is restricted to in-frame clones and leaves out a portion. The table lists around 100,000 clones, less than 70% of them singletons, with approximately 11% in the top ten. Specimen: tumor tissue, collected at baseline. These receptor sequences come from a person aged 25 to 79 with non-small cell lung cancer. Each CDR3 is given with its conserved first and last residue. Expanded clones get a size class; other rows say once, few or many, or leave the size out.

length: 15
V: TRBV27
J: TRBJ2-5
size: -
CDR3: CASRTLGAGVETQYF

length: 15
V: TRBV7-7
J: TRBJ2-1
size: few
CDR3: CASSPVQGPGSEQFF

length: 19
V: TRBV11-2
J: TRBJ2-7
size: once
CDR3: CASSLNLGLAGGVPYEQYF

length: 15
V: TRBV30
J: TRBJ2-1
size: -
CDR3: CAWSGGTGQGNEQFF

length: 15
V: TRBV24-1
J: TRBJ2-2
size: -
CDR3: CATGGERGNTGELFF

length: 11
V: TRBV21-1
J: TRBJ2-2
size: few
CDR3: CASSTTGELFF

length: 16
V: TRBV7-2
J: TRBJ1-5
size: -
CDR3: CASSKLGTGQNQPQHF

length: 15
V: TRBV18
J: TRBJ2-2
size: few
CDR3: CASSLGLASTGELFF

length: 15
V: TRBV4-3
J: TRBJ1-2
size: -
CDR3: CASSQSWGGNYGYTF

length: 15
V: TRBV2
J: TRBJ1-1
size: -
CDR3: CASSEFGALNTEAFF

length: 22
V: TRBV7-8
J: TRBJ1-5
size: -
CDR3: CASKRERAGSPNAVYSNQPQHF

length: 12
V: TRBV5-4
J: TRBJ2-1
size: -
CDR3: CASWEGRGEQFF

length: 16
V: TRBV6-2/TRBV6-3
J: TRBJ1-6
size: -
CDR3: CASSYWESSYNSPLHF

length: 15
V: TRBV7-8
J: TRBJ2-1
size: -
CDR3: CASSSRQGRYNEQFF

length: 13
V: TRBV11-2
J: TRBJ2-7
size: -
CDR3: CASSPDPSYEQYF

length: 13
V: TRBV11-2
J: TRBJ1-4
size: -
CDR3: CASSLWLGEKLFF

length: 13
V: TRBV7-7
J: TRBJ2-5
size: -
CDR3: CASSLESWETQYF

length: 13
V: TRBV28
J: TRBJ2-7
size: -
CDR3: CASTRTSITPWYF

length: 15
V: TRBV23-1
J: TRBJ2-7
size: many
CDR3: CASSSSRFSDYEQYF

length: 15
V: TRBV9
J: TRBJ2-5
size: -
CDR3: CASSGRERVGQTQYF

length: 16
V: TRBV9
J: TRBJ1-4
size: -
CDR3: CASSPGTGQGNEKLFF

length: 15
V: TRBV7-9
J: TRBJ2-3
size: -
CDR3: CASSLAGGSTDTQYF

length: 15
V: TRBV4-1
J: TRBJ1-5
size: -
CDR3: CASSHVGGSNQPQHF

length: 11
V: TRBV10-2
J: TRBJ2-3
size: many
CDR3: CASYSGSMQYF

length: 14
V: TRBV19
J: TRBJ2-2
size: once
CDR3: CASRGEGYTGELFF

length: 14
V: TRBV6-6
J: TRBJ2-7
size: few
CDR3: CASSRGTGAYEQYF

length: 14
V: TRBV5-5
J: TRBJ1-5
size: few
CDR3: CASSPSNILGAQHF

length: 14
V: TRBV6-5
J: TRBJ2-2
size: many
CDR3: CASRRQGGTGELFF

length: 17
V: TRBV4-1
J: TRBJ1-3
size: -
CDR3: CASSQTDRDSAGNTIYF

length: 18
V: TRBV3-1/TRBV3-2
J: TRBJ2-3
size: -
CDR3: CASSRGLAGGSVTDTQYF

length: 15
V: TRBV13
J: TRBJ2-7
size: -
CDR3: CASSRTSGSGYEQYF

length: 17
V: TRBV18
J: TRBJ1-1
size: -
CDR3: CASSAYWDRGPGTEAFF

length: 13
V: TRBV5-8
J: TRBJ2-2
size: -
CDR3: CASSFRSSGELFF

length: 12
V: TRBV5-3
J: TRBJ1-4
size: -
CDR3: CARSPGGEKLFF

length: 14
V: TRBV6-5
J: TRBJ2-1
size: -
CDR3: CASSSYLSYNEQFF

length: 13
V: TRBV4-1
J: TRBJ2-1
size: few
CDR3: CASSLGSYNEQFF

length: 18
V: TRBV14
J: TRBJ2-6
size: -
CDR3: CASSPREGIGSGANVLTF

length: 10
V: TRBV7-9
J: TRBJ2-7
size: -
CDR3: CASSNYEQYF

length: 15
V: TRBV9
J: TRBJ1-1
size: large
CDR3: CASSYAPGRKPEAFF

length: 14
V: TRBV9
J: TRBJ2-3
size: -
CDR3: CASSVEKRTDTQYF

length: 15
V: TRBV4-3
J: TRBJ2-3
size: -
CDR3: CASSPRDRNTDTQYF

length: 14
V: TRBV5-4
J: TRBJ1-3
size: -
CDR3: CASSLGQPGNTIYF

length: 15
V: TRBV7-2
J: TRBJ2-5
size: -
CDR3: CASSLAAGGQETQYF

length: 15
V: TRBV6-6
J: TRBJ2-5
size: -
CDR3: CASSPRSGAQETQYF

length: 15
V: TRBV4-1
J: TRBJ2-2
size: -
CDR3: CASSLSRGNTGELFF

length: 13
V: TRBV6-5
J: TRBJ2-7
size: few
CDR3: CASSYLTSYEQYF

length: 14
V: TRBV6-5
J: TRBJ2-7
size: once
CDR3: CASRNGAGRDEQYF

length: 13
V: TRBV6-5
J: TRBJ2-2
size: -
CDR3: CASSSPGTGELFF

length: 15
V: TRBV27
J: TRBJ1-2
size: -
CDR3: CASSLRPLARHGYTF

length: 18
V: TRBV21-1
J: TRBJ2-5
size: once
CDR3: CASSKSGRDRGRAETQYF

length: 16
V: TRBV30
J: TRBJ2-2
size: -
CDR3: CAWSVWYHANTGELFF

length: 17
V: TRBV5-1
J: TRBJ2-2
size: few
CDR3: CASSLDPTGTNTGELFF

length: 15
V: TRBV5-1
J: TRBJ2-3
size: -
CDR3: CASSALAGGENTQYF